The sequence of this T cell receptor (beta chain) was determined in a study of OX40 agonist ivuxolimab in advanced cancers. Study details: Antecedent anti-PD-1, anti-PD-L1 or anti-CTLA-4 therapy was permissible, with over 35% having received some. Points from the study as a whole: Antigens targeted by the expanded peripheral T cells were not determined. People who partly responded at 0.1-3.0 mg/kg had some of the least clonal expansion seen.

For this clone: Its antigen is not known.

Germline assignment: CDR1 SQVTM and CDR2 ANQGSEA. CDR3 length: 15 amino acids. The V gene lost 7 bases and the J gene lost 2 bases, with 19 bases spanning the gap. Libraries were prepared by immunoSEQ multiplex PCR; TCRdb keeps only in-frame clonotypes and omits some of them. Of tens of thousands of clones listed, over 75% are singletons. Blood sampling took place at baseline, cycle 4 day 1, and cycle 7 day 1. This clonotype was sampled from an adult with an advanced solid tumor such as melanoma, head and neck, liver or kidney cancer. V gene TRBV29-1 combines with J gene TRBJ2-3; D is ambiguous. Source: CD4+ or CD8+ T cells sorted from blood, taken in a trial of the OX40 agonist ivuxolimab. CDR3 sequence reads: CSGGVGRTDTDTQYF. The CDR3, as DNA: TGCAGCGGTGGGGTAGGCAGGACCGACACAGATACGCAGTATTTT.